This passage covers 32 T cell receptor beta chains from one sample sequenced in a study of Ad26.COV2.S vaccination and SARS-CoV-2 variants. Measured with immunoSEQ multiplex PCR; TCRdb has only the in-frame clones, and not every one. The sample lists about 680,000 clones, approximately 88% occurring once. Treatment indicated: 15 to 20 received Ad26.COV2.S at low or high dose, single or two shots; about 5 received placebo; per-sample allocation not given. Repertoires come from day 63 after the first vaccine or placebo injection. The specimen comprised peripheral blood, sampled in a trial of Ad26.COV2.S vaccine versus placebo. These receptors all come from a person between 18 and 65 years old who received the Ad26.COV2.S COVID-19 vaccine or a placebo.

This rearrangement joins TRBV6-5 to TRBJ1-4; 10 bases line up with TRBD1. V shed 3 bases and J 8 bases; nucleotides not matched to a gene: 6. This CDR3 contains 15 residues. Per germline, CDR1 MNHEY and CDR2 SVGAGI. The CDR3 DNA sequence: TGTGCCAGCAGTTATGGGACAGGGGTCTGGGAAAAACTGTTTTTT. Translating it yields CASSYGTGVWEKLFF.

The chain has TRBV19 and TRBJ2-1; D not resolved. Germline CDR1 LNHDA, CDR2 SQIVND (reference sequence). Trimming removed 3 bases at V and 8 bases at J, with 11 bases between. The CDR3 consists of 13 residues. CDR3 sequence (DNA): TGTGCCAGTAGTATGACCGGGTGGGATGAGCAGTTCTTC. It specifies CASSMTGWDEQFF.

V usage is TRBV11-2 and J usage is TRBJ1-2, with a weak D call TRBD1 (5 bases). The CDR3 has 16 amino acids. With 1 base removed from V and 5 bases from J, the gap between germline ends came to 17 bases. Germline CDR1 reads SGHAT; CDR2 reads FQNNGV. The CDR3 sequence is CASSLGVGQETYGYTF. In DNA, the CDR3 is TGTGCCAGCAGCTTAGGGGTGGGGCAGGAGACTTATGGCTACACCTTC. Using reference TRBV11-2 and TRBJ1-2 for the parts outside the CDR3, the full variable domain is EAGVAQSPRYKIIEKRQSVAFWCNPISGHATLYWYQQILGQGPKLLIQFQNNGVVDDSQLPKDRFSAERLKGVDSTLKIQPAKLEDSAVYLCASSLGVGQETYGYTFGSGTRLTVV.

The chain has TRBV19 and TRBJ1-2; a weak D match, TRBD1 (6 bases). The V and J ends lost 3 bases and 7 bases respectively, with 12 bases between them. There are 13 residues in the CDR3. Germline V gene data show CDR1 as LNHDA and CDR2 as SQIVND (reference sequence). This chain's CDR3 is CASSIVGRGGYTF. The CDR3 DNA sequence: TGTGCCAGTAGTATCGTGGGCAGGGGTGGCTACACCTTC.

CDR3 sequence: CATSDINTEAFF. The CDR3, as DNA: TGTGCCACCAGTGACATTAACACTGAAGCTTTCTTT. The gene calls are TRBV24-1 and TRBJ1-1; D remains unclear. Trimming took off 4 bases at V and 2 bases at J, with 4 bases between the two ends. From germline, CDR1 is KGHDR and CDR2 SFDVKD. The CDR3 covers 12 residues.

This sequence joins TRBV7-9 and TRBJ1-2, with D hard to call. Trimming stripped 1 base from V and 7 bases from J, with 10 bases between. Germline V gene sequence: CDR1 SEHNR, CDR2 FQNEAQ (reference sequence). The CDR3 runs to 13 residues. The chain's CDR3 is CASSLEDPGGYTF. DNA for the CDR3: TGTGCCAGCAGCTTAGAGGACCCTGGTGGCTACACCTTC.

With respect to this clone: At one end, the junction sequence differs from germline, possibly due to a read error. In DNA form, the CDR3 reads TGTGCCAGCACTTTAGGTGGACCTTTTGAAGCTTTCTTT. This encodes CASTLGGPFEAFF. This chain links TRBV12-3 or TRBV12-4 with TRBJ1-1; no clear D. The CDR3 has 13 residues.

The rearrangement uses TRBV5-1 and TRBJ2-1, with TRBD2 matching over 14 bases. Trimming removed 3 bases from V and 8 bases from J; junction bases left unmatched: 7. CDR3 length equals 16 residues. Germline CDR1 SGHRS, CDR2 YFSETQ. The CDR3 nucleotides are TGCGCCAGCAGCTCTTTGGGACTAGCGGGAGCTGATGAGCAGTTCTTC. This translates into CASSSLGLAGADEQFF.

CDR3 sequence: CASRRGGAEQYF. The CDR3 region has the DNA TGTGCCAGCAGGAGAGGAGGGGCCGAGCAGTACTTC. The genes are TRBV2 and TRBJ2-7; the D gene is possibly TRBD2 (6 bases). Germline V gene sequence: CDR1 SNHLY, CDR2 FYNNEI. The germline V and J ends were trimmed by 6 bases and 6 bases, with 12 bases remaining between them. The CDR3 is made up of 12 amino acids.

This chain connects TRBV5-6 to TRBJ1-1; the D is unclear. V lost 6 bases to trimming and J lost 0 bases, with 6 bases between them. The CDR3 has 12 amino acids. Germline CDR1 is SGHDT and CDR2 is YYEEEE. CDR3 DNA sequence: TGTGCCAGCAACCAATTGAACACTGAAGCTTTCTTT. Encoded protein: CASNQLNTEAFF.

Only a few counts were recorded for this clone. V usage is TRBV10-1 and J usage is TRBJ2-7, with no clear D. V was cut by 5 bases and J by 4 bases, with 6 bases left in between. Germline V CDR1 and CDR2: WNHNN, SYGVQD (reference sequence). This CDR3 contains 11 residues. The CDR3 DNA reads TGCGCCAGCAGTTCCGCATACGAGCAGTACTTC. Translation gives CASSSAYEQYF.

The V call is TRBV7-8, the J call TRBJ2-1; TRBD2 aligns across 8 bases. The CDR3 has 16 amino acids. V shed 0 bases, J shed 6 bases, and the junction held 7 bases outside the gene matches. In germline, CDR1 is SGHVS, CDR2 FQNEAQ. CDR3 sequence reads: CASSLASPAGGNEQFF. For the CDR3, the DNA is TGTGCCAGCAGCTTAGCCTCCCCCGCGGGGGGCAATGAGCAGTTCTTC. The full variable domain, completed using reference TRBV7-8 and TRBJ2-1, is GAGVSQSPRYKVAKRGQDVALRCDPISGHVSLFWYQQALGQGPEFLTYFQNEAQLDKSGLPSDRFFAERPEGSVSTLKIQRTQQEDSAVYLCASSLASPAGGNEQFFGPGTRLTVL.

This rearrangement joins TRBV30 to TRBJ1-2, with D perhaps matching TRBD1 (6 bases). Per the germline V gene, CDR1 is GTSNPN and CDR2 is SVGIG (reference sequence). V was shortened by 3 bases and J by 4 bases, with 18 bases between the two germline ends. The CDR3 runs to 15 residues. The CDR3 bases are TGTGCCTGGAGGGGGGTTACAGGGCCGGCCTATGGCTACACCTTC. It yields the protein CAWRGVTGPAYGYTF.

The gene calls are TRBV4-1 and TRBJ1-2, with 7 bases lining up with TRBD1. The CDR3 is 15 residues long. The germline V gene encodes CDR1 MGHRA and CDR2 YSYEKL. V shed 3 bases and J 3 bases; nucleotides not matched to a gene: 7. In DNA form, the CDR3 reads TGCGCCAGCAGCCAGAGACAGGGCGAGCACTATGGCTACACCTTC. This translates into CASSQRQGEHYGYTF.

The V call is TRBV4-2, the J call TRBJ2-7; the match to TRBD2 covers 16 bases. V was pared by 5 bases and J by 6 bases, with 13 bases of the junction left unmatched. This CDR3 has 18 amino acids. Per germline, CDR1 LGHNA and CDR2 YNFKEQ. CDR3 in DNA: TGTGCCAGCAGCTACGGGACTAGCGGGGGGGCCTTTTCTAGCGAGCAGTACTTC. Protein product: CASSYGTSGGAFSSEQYF.

This sequence joins TRBV5-1 and TRBJ1-2; D gene uncertain. This CDR3 has 14 residues. V dropped 4 bases and J dropped 4 bases, with 14 bases sitting between them. Germline V CDR1 and CDR2: SGHRS, YFSETQ. The CDR3 bases are TGCGCCAGCAGCCCCATCAGTTCGAGCTATGGCTACACCTTC. Translating it yields CASSPISSSYGYTF.

The chain couples TRBV2 to TRBJ1-2; a possible D gene is TRBD1 (6 bases). The germline V gene has CDR1 SNHLY and CDR2 FYNNEI. V shed 8 bases and J shed 8 bases, with 12 bases lying between them. This CDR3 comprises 11 residues. For the CDR3, the DNA is TGTGCCAGCCGCCTTCAGGGGGGCTACACCTTC. Its translation is CASRLQGGYTF. Supplemented by reference TRBV2 and TRBJ1-2, the full variable domain reads EPEVTQTPSHQVTQMGQEVILRCVPISNHLYFYWYRQILGQKVEFLVSFYNNEISEKSEIFDDQFSVERPDGSNFTLKIRSTKLEDSAMYFCASRLQGGYTFGSGTRLTVV.

The rearrangement links TRBV11-2 to TRBJ2-3, with D possibly called TRBD1 or TRBD2 (5 bases each). V lost 4 bases, J lost 6 bases, and 17 bases lay in between. The CDR3 length is 15 residues. The germline V gene encodes CDR1 SGHAT and CDR2 FQNNGV. The CDR3 DNA is TGTGCCAGCAGCTCCCGGGACCTTCAATCGGATACGCAGTATTTT. It codes for CASSSRDLQSDTQYF. Full variable domain (outside the CDR3, taken from reference TRBV11-2 and TRBJ2-3): EAGVAQSPRYKIIEKRQSVAFWCNPISGHATLYWYQQILGQGPKLLIQFQNNGVVDDSQLPKDRFSAERLKGVDSTLKIQPAKLEDSAVYLCASSSRDLQSDTQYFGPGTRLTVL.

This chain links TRBV19 with TRBJ2-2; 16 bases agree with TRBD2. Germline CDR1 LNHDA, CDR2 SQIVND (reference sequence). The length of the CDR3 is 16 residues. With 6 bases clipped from V and 9 bases from J, the junction kept 7 bases outside the gene matches. CDR3 nucleotides: TGTGCCAGTAGATCCGGGACTAGCGGGGGGGCCAGGGAGCTGTTTTTT. The encoded protein is CASRSGTSGGARELFF. Based on the CDR3 plus reference TRBV19 and TRBJ2-2, the full variable domain is DGGITQSPKYLFRKEGQNVTLSCEQNLNHDAMYWYRQDPGQGLRLIYYSQIVNDFQKGDIAEGYSVSREKKESFPLTVTSAQKNPTAFYLCASRSGTSGGARELFFGEGSRLTVL.

CDR3 coding DNA: TGTGCCAGCCACAGGGACAGGCTAGCGGAATCCTCTGGGGCCAACGTCCTGACTTTC. Amino acid sequence: CASHRDRLAESSGANVLTF. The V and J genes are TRBV7-9 and TRBJ2-6; a weak D match, TRBD1 (8 bases). The germline CDR1 and CDR2 sequences are SEHNR and FQNEAQ (reference sequence). Trimming stripped 8 bases from V and 0 bases from J, with 23 bases between. The CDR3 length is 19 residues.

The chain has TRBV5-1 and TRBJ2-5, with D possibly called TRBD1 or TRBD2 (5 bases each). V was cut by 4 bases and J by 6 bases, with 16 bases left in between. Germline V lookup: CDR1 SGHRS, CDR2 YFSETQ. This CDR3 spans 14 amino acids. The CDR3 is CASSTGTAAKTQYF. For the CDR3, the DNA is TGCGCCAGCAGCACCGGGACGGCTGCCAAGACCCAGTACTTC.

About this clone itself: The sample holds other DNA sequences that translate to the same CDR3. The rearrangement uses TRBV6-5 and TRBJ2-2; 8 nucleotides agree with TRBD2. After removal of 3 bases from V and 0 bases from J, the junction contained 3 bases not matched to a gene. This CDR3 spans 16 amino acids. The germline V gene has CDR1 MNHEY and CDR2 SVGAGI. CDR3 loop: CASSYSGGANTGELFF. The CDR3 bases are TGTGCCAGCAGTTATTCCGGGGGGGCGAACACCGGGGAGCTGTTTTTT.

This clone occurred a few times. The CDR3 is CASSLASGGRTEAFF. CDR3 coding DNA: TGTGCCAGCAGTTTGGCCTCGGGAGGGAGAACTGAAGCTTTCTTT. The chain uses TRBV27 and TRBJ1-1; no clear D gene. The CDR3 runs 15 residues. Germline V lookup: CDR1 MNHEY, CDR2 SMNVEV (reference sequence). The V end lost 3 bases, the J end lost 5 bases, and 16 bases lay between the germline ends.

The chain uses TRBV24-1 and TRBJ2-1; 9 bases map to TRBD2. Germline CDR1 KGHDR, CDR2 SFDVKD. CDR3 length: 15 residues. V shed 2 bases, J shed 6 bases, and the junction held 4 bases outside the gene matches. CDR3 DNA: TGTGCCACCAGTGATTCCCGACTAGCGGCCAATGAGCAGTTCTTC. This codes for CATSDSRLAANEQFF.

In regard to this clone: The same CDR3 is also encoded by other DNA sequences in this sample. The V and J genes are TRBV6-5 and TRBJ2-7; the D call may be TRBD1 or TRBD2 (5 bases each). The germline V gene has CDR1 MNHEY and CDR2 SVGAGI. This CDR3 is 15 amino acids long. Trimming took 4 bases from V and 1 from J, leaving 14 bases between them. CDR3 region: CASSSTGTVSYEQYF. The DNA for the CDR3 is TGTGCCAGCAGTTCCACCGGGACGGTGTCCTACGAGCAGTACTTC.

Only one count was recorded for this clone. The rearrangement links TRBV4-2 to TRBJ2-4; 7 bases align to TRBD2. CDR3 length: 14 amino acids. Trimming cost V 0 bases and J 8 bases; bases outside gene matches: 4. Germline V gives CDR1 LGHNA, CDR2 YNFKEQ. The CDR3 region is CASSQEGGGDIQYF. For the CDR3, the DNA is TGTGCCAGCAGCCAAGAGGGGGGAGGGGACATTCAGTACTTC.

The V gene is TRBV5-1, the J gene TRBJ1-2, with TRBD1 matching 8 bases. CDR3 size: 14 residues. Looked up from germline, CDR1 is SGHRS and CDR2 is YFSETQ. The trim removed 5 bases at V and 2 bases at J, leaving 5 bases unmatched. CDR3 sequence (DNA): TGCGCCAGCAGACCCGACAGGGGAAACTATGGCTACACCTTC. Its protein product is CASRPDRGNYGYTF.

The chain employs TRBV27 and TRBJ2-1; D is unresolved. With 2 bases removed from V and 8 bases from J, the gap between germline ends came to 13 bases. Germline V gives CDR1 MNHEY, CDR2 SMNVEV (reference sequence). The CDR3 runs 14 residues. The CDR3 spells CASSLDLVSDEQFF. The CDR3 nucleotides read TGTGCCAGCAGTTTAGACTTAGTCAGTGATGAGCAGTTCTTC.

The CDR3 DNA follows: TGTGCCAGCAGCTTAGCGGTAGGATCAACTAATGAAAAACTGTTTTTT. Protein product: CASSLAVGSTNEKLFF. The chain recombines TRBV7-9 with TRBJ1-4; D ambiguous. Germline CDR1 SEHNR, CDR2 FQNEAQ (reference sequence). Deletions cut 0 bases from V and 0 bases from J, with 8 bases between. The CDR3 totals 16 residues.

The chain links TRBV20-1 to TRBJ2-1; 8 bases match TRBD2. The trim removed 2 bases at V and 11 bases at J, leaving 2 bases unmatched. Germline V gives CDR1 DFQATT, CDR2 SNEGSKA (reference sequence). CDR3 size: 11 residues. Here the CDR3 DNA reads TGCAGTGCTAGACTAGCGGGCCAGCAGTTCTTC. This translates into CSARLAGQQFF.

The chain has TRBV5-4 and TRBJ1-6; the D gene is possibly TRBD1 (5 bases). V was shortened by 4 bases and J by 4 bases, with 12 bases between the two germline ends. Germline V lookup: CDR1 SGHNT, CDR2 YYREEE (reference sequence). The CDR3 runs 15 residues. The CDR3 DNA reads as TGTGCCAGCAGCCTGGACACCGATTATAATTCACCCCTCCACTTT. It is translated as CASSLDTDYNSPLHF. Drawing the rest from reference TRBV5-4 and TRBJ1-6, the complete variable domain is ETGVTQSPTHLIKTRGQQVTLRCSSQSGHNTVSWYQQALGQGPQFIFQYYREEENGRGNFPPRFSGLQFPNYSSELNVNALELDDSALYLCASSLDTDYNSPLHFGNGTRLTVT.

The V gene is TRBV9, the J gene TRBJ2-7; D might be TRBD1 (5 bases). The CDR3 consists of 15 residues. The germline V gene has CDR1 SGDLS and CDR2 YYNGEE. Trimming left V 3 bases short and J 7 bases short, with 20 bases between. The CDR3: CASSDSLQGSREQYF. The CDR3 DNA is TGTGCCAGCAGCGACAGTCTTCAGGGTAGCCGAGAGCAGTACTTC.